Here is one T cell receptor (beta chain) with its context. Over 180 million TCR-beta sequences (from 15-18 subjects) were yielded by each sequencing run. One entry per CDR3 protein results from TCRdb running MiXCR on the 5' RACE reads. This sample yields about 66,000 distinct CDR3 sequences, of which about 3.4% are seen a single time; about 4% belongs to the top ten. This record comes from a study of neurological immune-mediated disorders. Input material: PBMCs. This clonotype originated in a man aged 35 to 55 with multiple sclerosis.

The CDR3 sequence is CASTTGGEQFF. The CDR3 DNA reads as TGTGCCAGCACTACCGGGGGCGAGCAGTTCTTC. The chain is built from TRBV7-6 and TRBJ2-1; D tentatively fits TRBD1 or TRBD2 (6 bases each). The CDR3 extends over 11 amino acids. Trimming took 7 bases from V and 10 from J, leaving 11 bases between them. Germline loops: CDR1 SGHVS, CDR2 FNYEAQ.